Shown below are 17 T cell receptor beta chains from a single sample sequenced in a study of long-term antiretroviral therapy in people with HIV (dated by TCRdb to between 2021 and 2024). Sequencing of the TRB variable region was done with the immunoSEQ hsTCRB v3.0 assay at survey level resolution. TCRdb carries this immuneACCESS record with in-frame sequences only. Its versions omit some clonotypes, under half of them owing to an unresolved V gene in the studies checked, with the rest unexplained. This sample lists around 29,000 clones; about 96% were detected once. The ten biggest clones cover over 7% of the sample. Sequencing used unsorted PBMCs, obtained 5.3 years after starting antiretroviral therapy. These receptors all come from a man aged 30 to 39 with HIV.

The chain uses TRBV5-4 and TRBJ2-6; 9 nucleotides match TRBD2. The CDR3 length is 18 residues. V was clipped by 0 bases and J by 2 bases; unmatched bases: 6. The germline V gene has CDR1 SGHNT and CDR2 YYREEE (reference sequence). The CDR3 loop reads CASSLVSSGTAGANVLTF. CDR3 in DNA: TGTGCCAGCAGCTTGGTTTCTAGCGGGACTGCTGGGGCCAACGTCCTGACTTTC. Combining the CDR3 with reference TRBV5-4 and TRBJ2-6 gives the whole variable domain ETGVTQSPTHLIKTRGQQVTLRCSSQSGHNTVSWYQQALGQGPQFIFQYYREEENGRGNFPPRFSGLQFPNYSSELNVNALELDDSALYLCASSLVSSGTAGANVLTFGAGSRLTVL.

The chain joins TRBV11-2 to TRBJ2-2; 13 nucleotides agree with TRBD2. The CDR3 loop spans 17 amino acids. V trimming: 6 bases; J trimming: 0 bases; junction bases outside the gene matches: 4. Germline V gene data show CDR1 as SGHAT and CDR2 as FQNNGV. The CDR3 DNA sequence: TGTGCCAGCAGAGGACTAGCGGGGGTCGCGAACACCGGGGAGCTGTTTTTT. This translates into CASRGLAGVANTGELFF.

The chain uses TRBV9 and TRBJ2-1, with 7 bases that match TRBD1. CDR1 and CDR2 from the germline V gene are SGDLS and YYNGEE. The CDR3 has 16 amino acids. J gave up 8 bases and V 0 bases, and 11 bases lay outside the gene matches. CDR3 nucleotide sequence: TGTGCCAGCAGCGTAGGACCTCAGGGGGTTAGCGATGAGCAGTTCTTC. Its protein product is CASSVGPQGVSDEQFF.

J is TRBJ2-7 and V is TRBV5-5; D is unclear. The CDR3 runs 15 residues. The germline gives CDR1 SGHKS, CDR2 YYEKEE (reference sequence). Trimming cost V 0 bases and J 2 bases, with 12 bases left between them. CDR3 sequence reads: CASSLVGSVTYEQYF. DNA of the CDR3: TGTGCCAGCAGCTTGGTTGGCTCCGTAACCTACGAGCAGTACTTC.

This sequence joins TRBV6-4 and TRBJ2-3; D not certain. CDR1 is MRHNA and CDR2 is SNTAGT in the germline V gene. Between the trimmed V and J ends, which lost 3 bases and 1 base, there was a span of 5 bases. The CDR3 has 13 residues. In nucleotides, the CDR3 is TGTGCCAGCAGTGAACGGGGCACAGATACGCAGTATTTT. This codes for CASSERGTDTQYF.

This clone was recorded only once. The rearrangement uses TRBV12-5 and TRBJ1-2; D is perhaps TRBD1 (6 bases). Germline CDR1 LGHNT, CDR2 FRNRAP. The CDR3 loop spans 13 amino acids. The V end lost 2 bases, the J end lost 13 bases, and 17 bases lay between the germline ends. The DNA for the CDR3 is TGTGCTAGTGGTTTGTGGGACATGGGAGGAAGCACCTTC. It is translated as CASGLWDMGGSTF.

V usage is TRBV6-4 and J usage is TRBJ1-2; D not certain. This CDR3 has 12 residues. Germline V gene sequence: CDR1 MRHNA, CDR2 SNTAGT. The germline V and J ends were trimmed by 6 bases and 3 bases, with 8 bases remaining between them. The CDR3 sequence: CASRGMDYGYTF. The CDR3 nucleotides read TGTGCCAGCAGGGGTATGGACTATGGCTACACCTTC.

The genes are TRBV21-1 and TRBJ2-7; the tabulated D call, TRBD1, remains unverified against the DNA. TRBV21-1 is an annotated pseudogene. CDR3 size: 13 residues. The CDR3 loop reads CASSKTTGVEQYF. DNA for the CDR3: TGTGCCAGCAGCAAAACTACAGGGGTAGAGCAGTACTTC.

The rearrangement uses TRBV19 and TRBJ2-5, with D unresolved. Germline lookup yields CDR1 LNHDA and CDR2 SQIVND (reference sequence). V lost 3 bases, J lost 4 bases, and 9 bases lay in between. The CDR3 loop spans 13 amino acids. CDR3 sequence: CASSILAGETQYF. CDR3 nucleotides: TGTGCCAGTAGTATCCTGGCCGGAGAGACCCAGTACTTC.

V usage is TRBV6-1 and J usage is TRBJ2-3; 15 bases map to TRBD2. Trimming took 1 base from V and 4 from J; bases not matched to a gene: 0. Looked up from germline, CDR1 is MNHNS and CDR2 is SASEGT. This CDR3 has 16 amino acids. CDR3 coding DNA: TGTGCCAGCAGTGAAGGGACTAGCGGGGGGGCAGATACGCAGTATTTT. Translated: CASSEGTSGGADTQYF.

The rearrangement uses TRBV5-5 and TRBJ1-1; 8 bases map to TRBD1. After removal of 2 bases from V and 4 bases from J, the junction contained 4 bases not matched to a gene. Per the germline V gene, CDR1 is SGHKS and CDR2 is YYEKEE (reference sequence). The CDR3 runs 14 residues. Here the CDR3 reads CASSFPGGVTEAFF. The CDR3 bases are TGTGCCAGCAGCTTTCCAGGGGGCGTCACTGAAGCTTTCTTT.

The V call is TRBV15, the J call TRBJ2-1; TRBD2 aligns across 7 bases. CDR1 and CDR2 from the germline V gene are LNHNV and YYDKDF (reference sequence). The V and J ends lost 2 bases and 5 bases, in that order; junction bases with no gene match: 3. The CDR3 runs to 14 residues. The CDR3 sequence is CATSRLAVDNEQFF. The CDR3 coding sequence is TGTGCCACCAGCAGACTAGCGGTCGACAATGAGCAGTTCTTC.

V is TRBV6-1 and J is TRBJ2-1; 9 bases agree with TRBD2. Germline lookup yields CDR1 MNHNS and CDR2 SASEGT. V shed 3 bases, J shed 8 bases, and the junction held 2 bases outside the gene matches. The CDR3 has 13 amino acids. The CDR3 nucleotides are TGTGCCAGCAGTGACGGCGGGAGGGATGAGCAGTTCTTC. Amino acid sequence: CASSDGGRDEQFF.

The J gene is TRBJ2-2, the V gene TRBV4-1; D is possibly TRBD1 (6 bases). The CDR3 covers 16 residues. The V gene's germline CDR1 is MGHRA and CDR2 YSYEKL. V was pared by 2 bases and J by 3 bases, with 13 bases between. CDR3 coding DNA: TGCGCCAGCAGCCAATCCCCCCAGGGGTACACCGGGGAGCTGTTTTTT. Protein: CASSQSPQGYTGELFF.

This clone was detected once. The gene calls are TRBV28 and TRBJ2-3, with 7 bases aligning to TRBD1. Germline-derived CDR1 and CDR2 are MDHEN and SYDVKM. After removal of 3 bases from V and 3 bases from J, the junction contained 6 bases not matched to a gene. This CDR3 has 15 amino acids. The CDR3 sequence is CASSFQGEPTDTQYF. Here the CDR3 DNA reads TGTGCCAGCAGTTTTCAGGGGGAGCCTACAGATACGCAGTATTTT.

This sequence joins TRBV27 and TRBJ2-7, with 8 bases that match TRBD2. The trim removed 5 bases at V and 5 bases at J, leaving 8 bases unmatched. This CDR3 is 14 amino acids long. CDR1 is MNHEY, CDR2 SMNVEV, per germline (reference sequence). The CDR3 DNA reads as TGTGCCAGCAGTCTCTGGACTAGCAGCCACGAGCAGTACTTC. Amino acids: CASSLWTSSHEQYF.

This chain links TRBV7-9 with TRBJ2-6; D ambiguous. The CDR3 runs 17 residues. V gave up 7 bases and J gave up 0 bases, with 16 bases separating them. Germline CDR1 is SEHNR and CDR2 is FQNEAQ (reference sequence). CDR3 nucleotides: TGTGCCAGCACCAGCTGGCAGCTACCCTCTGGGGCCAACGTCCTGACTTTC. Protein product: CASTSWQLPSGANVLTF.